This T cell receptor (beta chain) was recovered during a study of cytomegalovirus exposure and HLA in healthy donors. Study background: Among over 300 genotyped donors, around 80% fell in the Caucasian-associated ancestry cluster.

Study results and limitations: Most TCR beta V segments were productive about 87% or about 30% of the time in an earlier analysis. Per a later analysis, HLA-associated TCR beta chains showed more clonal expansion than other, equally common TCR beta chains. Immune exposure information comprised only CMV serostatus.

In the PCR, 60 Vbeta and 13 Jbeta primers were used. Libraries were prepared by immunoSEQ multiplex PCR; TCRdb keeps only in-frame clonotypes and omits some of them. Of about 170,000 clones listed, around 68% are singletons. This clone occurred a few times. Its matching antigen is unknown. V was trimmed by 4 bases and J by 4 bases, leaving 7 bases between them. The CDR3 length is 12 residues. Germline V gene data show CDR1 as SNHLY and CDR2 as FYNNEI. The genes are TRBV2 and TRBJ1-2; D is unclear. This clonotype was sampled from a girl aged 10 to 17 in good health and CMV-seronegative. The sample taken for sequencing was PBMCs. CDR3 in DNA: TGTGCCAGCAGTGCTACAGCCTATGGCTACACCTTC. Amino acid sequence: CASSATAYGYTF.